This is a list of T cell receptor beta chains from one sample in a study of T-cell memory formation after mild COVID-19. Each CDR3 protein gets one entry after TCRdb re-called the 5' RACE reads with MiXCR. The sample has roughly 300,000 distinct CDR3 sequences, 8% to 10% seen once. What was sequenced was PBMCs or a T cell subset sorted from them (not recorded which). These receptors were collected from a man between 18 and 35 years old who had mild COVID-19 (a few samples of this study predate the infection). Cell type and time point are not known. Each CDR3 is given with its conserved first and last residue. The D gene is left open where the match is weak. The size entry is marked missing in some rows and otherwise reads once, few, many or a size class.

clone_size d_call j_call v_call cdr3_nt cdr3_aa
few TRBD1 TRBJ2-7 TRBV7-9 TGTGCCAGCAGCTTAACGACAGGGACCTACGAGCAGTACTTC CASSLTTGTYEQYF
many TRBD1 TRBJ2-7 TRBV5-1 TGCGCCAGCAGCTTCGAACAGGGGGCAGTTATCTACGAGCAGTACTTC CASSFEQGAVIYEQYF
- - TRBJ1-1 TRBV7-2 TGTGCCAGCCGAACAGGGTACACTGAAGCTTTCTTT CASRTGYTEAFF
many - TRBJ2-5 TRBV20-1 TGCAGTGCTATGGGGAGGGAGACCCAGTACTTC CSAMGRETQYF
few TRBD2 TRBJ2-2 TRBV7-2 TGTGCCAGCAGCTCCCAAAACCTAGCGGGGGGGCGTATCACCGGGGAGCTGTTTTTT CASSSQNLAGGRITGELFF
few TRBD1 TRBJ2-1 TRBV7-2 TGTGCCAGCAGCTTAAAAGACAGGGGGCGCCGGCAGTTCTTC CASSLKDRGRRQFF
- TRBD2 TRBJ2-3 TRBV7-8 TGTGCCAGCAGCTTGGCCGGGACTAGCGGGGGGTGGACTACGCAGTATTTT CASSLAGTSGGWTTQYF
few - TRBJ1-1 TRBV9 TGTGCCAGCAGCGTAGGAGTGGGGACTGAAGCTTTCTTT CASSVGVGTEAFF
- TRBD1 TRBJ2-1 TRBV7-9 TGTGCCAGCAGCTACAGGCCAGGGGGCTTGGATGAGCAGTTCTTC CASSYRPGGLDEQFF
few - TRBJ2-3 TRBV20-1 TGCAGTGCTAGAGATCTGAACCCTGCAGATACGCAGTATTTT CSARDLNPADTQYF
few - TRBJ1-1 TRBV7-2 TGTGCCAGCAGCCTGAGGGACGGAGATGAAGCTTTCTTT CASSLRDGDEAFF
- - TRBJ2-1 TRBV30 TGTGCCTGGTCCCGGGAGTCCTACAATGAGCAGTTCTTC CAWSRESYNEQFF
- TRBD2 TRBJ2-3 TRBV4-2 TGTGCCAGCAGCATGACTAGCGGGGGGGCAGATACGCAGTATTTT CASSMTSGGADTQYF
- - TRBJ1-3 TRBV3-1 TGTGCCAGCAGCGGAATAGACAGACTCTCTGGAAACACCATATATTTT CASSGIDRLSGNTIYF
- TRBD1 TRBJ1-6 TRBV27 TGTGCCAGCACCCTAGGGGGCAGGGGAAATTCACCCCTCCACTTT CASTLGGRGNSPLHF
few - TRBJ1-1 TRBV4-3 TGCGCCAGCAGCCACCTCTTAGTGAGAACTGAAGCTTTCTTT CASSHLLVRTEAFF
few TRBD1 TRBJ1-2 TRBV7-2 TGTGCCAGCAGGACACAGGGGGCTAATGGCTACACCTTC CASRTQGANGYTF
- TRBD1 TRBJ1-2 TRBV2 TGTGCCAGCAGCGAAACAGGGGGCGGAGGCTACACCTTC CASSETGGGGYTF
- - TRBJ1-4 TRBV7-8 TGTGCCAGCAGCATAGGGGGTTCTCGCCGGGGCGAAAAACTGTTTTTT CASSIGGSRRGEKLFF
few TRBD1 TRBJ2-2 TRBV6-5 TGTGCCAGCAGTTACCCTGACAGGGTCTTTTTCACCGGGGAGCTGTTTTTT CASSYPDRVFFTGELFF
few TRBD1 TRBJ2-2 TRBV20-1 TGCAGTGCTAGAGAGGGTGGGACAGGGGCCGGGGAGCTGTTTTTT CSAREGGTGAGELFF
few TRBD1 TRBJ2-7 TRBV29-1 TGCAGCGTTACCGGGACAGGGATGGGGTCCTACGAGCAGTACTTC CSVTGTGMGSYEQYF
many - TRBJ2-1 TRBV12-3/TRBV12-4 TGTGCCAGCAGTTTTTTGGGTTTAGATGAGCAGTTCTTC CASSFLGLDEQFF
- TRBD1 TRBJ2-1 TRBV13 TGTGCCAGCAGCCAGACAGGGAAACCCCTCTACAATGAGCAGTTCTTC CASSQTGKPLYNEQFF
few - TRBJ2-1 TRBV5-1 TGCGCCAGCAGCTTGGGTGGGGGGCAGAATGAGCAGTTCTTC CASSLGGGQNEQFF
few - TRBJ2-3 TRBV10-3 TGTGCCATCACGCCTAGGGAACAAACAGATACGCAGTATTTT CAITPREQTDTQYF
few - TRBJ2-2 TRBV4-2 TGTGCCAGCAGCCAAGAGGGAACGGCTAACACCGGGGAGCTGTTTTTT CASSQEGTANTGELFF
many - TRBJ2-1 TRBV7-6 TGTGCCAGCAGCTCCGCGGAGAGGGCTGAGCAGTTCTTC CASSSAERAEQFF
few TRBD2 TRBJ2-1 TRBV6-5 TGTGCCAGCAGTTACGCCGGGGGGTCCAATGAGCAGTTCTTC CASSYAGGSNEQFF
few - TRBJ2-2 TRBV12-3/TRBV12-4 TGTGCCAGCAGTCCCACAGCCATTGTCGCCGGGGAGCTGTTTTTT CASSPTAIVAGELFF
- TRBD2 TRBJ2-3 TRBV5-4 TGTGCCAGCAGCAGGGGACTAGCGGGGGCTAGTGACGATACGCAGTATTTT CASSRGLAGASDDTQYF
many - TRBJ2-1 TRBV7-2 TGTGCCAGCAGCTCCTCTAGCTGGAATGAGCAGTTCTTC CASSSSSWNEQFF
- TRBD1 TRBJ2-7 TRBV27 TGTGCCAGCCAGGGTCTACCGGGGACAGGGCGCTACGAGCAGTACTTC CASQGLPGTGRYEQYF
many - TRBJ2-3 TRBV5-8 TGTGCCAGCAGCTCTGGGAGTACTAGCACCGCAGATACGCAGTATTTT CASSSGSTSTADTQYF
many TRBD2 TRBJ2-7 TRBV7-2 TGTGCCAGCAGCCGAGATCTAGCGGGGGGAGAATACGAGCAGTACTTC CASSRDLAGGEYEQYF
many TRBD1 TRBJ2-5 TRBV6-5 TGTGCCAGCAAACCGGGACAGCAAGAGACCCAGTACTTC CASKPGQQETQYF
few - TRBJ1-5 TRBV4-1 TGCGCCAGCAGCCAAGTACCTACAGGGTGGGGACATCAGCCCCAGCATTTT CASSQVPTGWGHQPQHF
many - TRBJ2-1 TRBV2 TGTGCCGGCCGGCCCCAGGGGCCTGAGCAGTTCTTC CAGRPQGPEQFF
- - TRBJ2-7 TRBV3-1 TGTGCCAGCAGCTACCCGGGGGACTACGAGCAGTACTTC CASSYPGDYEQYF
few - TRBJ2-1 TRBV9 TGTGCCAGCAGCCCCCGAGACATACTGAGCTCCTACAATGAGCAGTTCTTC CASSPRDILSSYNEQFF
- - TRBJ2-2 TRBV20-1 TGCAGTGCTAGGGACTTTCTGAACACCGGGGAGCTGTTTTTT CSARDFLNTGELFF
- - TRBJ2-2 TRBV6-2/TRBV6-3 TGTGCCAGCAACCTAAACGTGGGGGCCGGGGAGCTGTTTTTT CASNLNVGAGELFF
few - TRBJ1-2 TRBV3-1 TGTGCCAGCAGCCAATTTATAGGGCACCTGGGGGGCTATGGCTACACCTTC CASSQFIGHLGGYGYTF